This T cell receptor (beta chain) comes out of a study of identical twins. V lost 3 bases to trimming and J lost 6 bases; unmatched junction nucleotides: 7. This CDR3 is built from 15 residues. The germline CDR1 and CDR2 sequences are SGHVS and FQNEAQ. Template switching added a universal primer binding site, and final cDNA carried unique molecular identifiers. Via MiXCR, TCRdb re-called the 5' RACE reads, giving one row per CDR3 protein. Of a few hundred thousand distinct CDR3 sequences in the sample, approximately 13% are singletons; the top ten hold 7.2%. The data were also submitted as part of a second study, on yellow fever vaccine responses in identical twins.

This rearrangement joins TRBV7-8 to TRBJ2-3, with TRBD2 matching 9 bases. The clonotype comes from a woman between 18 and 29 years old in good health. The sequenced material came from CD8+ T cells sorted from blood. The CDR3: CASSFLGGRGDTQYF. For the CDR3, the DNA is TGTGCCAGCAGCTTCCTAGGCGGGAGGGGCGATACGCAGTATTTT. The full variable domain, with the rest looked up from reference TRBV7-8 and TRBJ2-3, is GAGVSQSPRYKVAKRGQDVALRCDPISGHVSLFWYQQALGQGPEFLTYFQNEAQLDKSGLPSDRFFAERPEGSVSTLKIQRTQQEDSAVYLCASSFLGGRGDTQYFGPGTRLTVL.